One T cell receptor (beta chain) is described in this entry. Its antigen is as yet unknown. Assay: immunoSEQ multiplex PCR; the TCRdb copy retains only in-frame clones and omits some. The profile covers about 100,000 clones, with about 90% appearing a single time and about a tenth taken by the ten largest. The CDR3 is made up of 16 amino acids. V lost 2 bases to trimming and J lost 4 bases; unmatched junction nucleotides: 8. Germline V CDR1 and CDR2: ENHRY, SYGVKD. This specimen belongs to a study of T cell responses to AZD1222 COVID-19 vaccine. Overall study results and limits: Among vaccine-associated CD4 TCRs, coverage spanned spike, with dominance at 160-218 and 743-854.

Specimen: peripheral blood, collected 28 days after the second AZD1222 dose. The V call is TRBV10-3, the J call TRBJ2-1, with 7 bases identical to TRBD1. The receptor comes from an adult who received the AZD1222 COVID-19 vaccine. The CDR3: CAISEEGQPLYNEQFF. In nucleotides, the CDR3 is TGTGCCATCAGTGAGGAGGGACAGCCTTTGTACAATGAGCAGTTCTTC.